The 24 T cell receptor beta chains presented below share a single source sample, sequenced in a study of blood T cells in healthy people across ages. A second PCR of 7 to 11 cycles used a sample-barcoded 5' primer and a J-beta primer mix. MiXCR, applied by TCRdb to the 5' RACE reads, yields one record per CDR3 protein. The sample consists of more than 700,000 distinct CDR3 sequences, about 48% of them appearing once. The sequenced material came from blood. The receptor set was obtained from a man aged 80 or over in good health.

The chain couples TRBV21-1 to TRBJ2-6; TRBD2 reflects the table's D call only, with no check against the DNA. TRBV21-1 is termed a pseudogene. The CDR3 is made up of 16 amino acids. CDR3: CASSKGGISGANVLTF. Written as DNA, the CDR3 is TGTGCCAGCAGCAAAGGGGGGATTAGCGGGGCCAACGTCCTGACTTTC.

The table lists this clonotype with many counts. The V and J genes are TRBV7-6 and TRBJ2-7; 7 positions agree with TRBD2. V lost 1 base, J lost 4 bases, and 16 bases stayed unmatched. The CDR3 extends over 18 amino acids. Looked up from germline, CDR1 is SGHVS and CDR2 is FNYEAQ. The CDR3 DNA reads TGTGCCAGCAGCTTAGGGCCTCTAATCGGGAGGACCCGATACGAGCAGTACTTC. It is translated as CASSLGPLIGRTRYEQYF.

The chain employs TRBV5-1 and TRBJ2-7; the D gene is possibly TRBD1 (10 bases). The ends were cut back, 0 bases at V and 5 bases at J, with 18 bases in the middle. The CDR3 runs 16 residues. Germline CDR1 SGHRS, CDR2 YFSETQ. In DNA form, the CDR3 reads TGCGCCAGCAGCTTGGTCCCTAGCGGGACAGGGGACGAGCAGTACTTC. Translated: CASSLVPSGTGDEQYF.

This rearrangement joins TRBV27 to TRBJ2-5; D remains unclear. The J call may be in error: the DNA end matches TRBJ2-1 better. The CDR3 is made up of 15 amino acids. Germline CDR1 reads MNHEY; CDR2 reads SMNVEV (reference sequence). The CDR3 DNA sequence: TGTGCCAGCAGCAAGCTCAACCGCGGTCAAGAGACCCAGTTCTTC. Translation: CASSKLNRGQETQFF.

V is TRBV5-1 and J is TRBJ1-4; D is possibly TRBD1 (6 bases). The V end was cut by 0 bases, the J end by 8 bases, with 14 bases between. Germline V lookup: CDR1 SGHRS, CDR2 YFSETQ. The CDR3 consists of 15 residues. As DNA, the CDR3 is TGCGCCAGCAGCTTGGCGTCACAGGGAGGGGAAAAACTGTTTTTT. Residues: CASSLASQGGEKLFF.

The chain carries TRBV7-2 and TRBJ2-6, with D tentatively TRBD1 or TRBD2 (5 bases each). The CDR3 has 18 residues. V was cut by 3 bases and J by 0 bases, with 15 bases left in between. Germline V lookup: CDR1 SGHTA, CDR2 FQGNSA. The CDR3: CASSLIGGIFSGANVLTF. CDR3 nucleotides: TGTGCCAGCAGCTTGATTGGGGGAATATTCTCTGGGGCCAACGTCCTGACTTTC.

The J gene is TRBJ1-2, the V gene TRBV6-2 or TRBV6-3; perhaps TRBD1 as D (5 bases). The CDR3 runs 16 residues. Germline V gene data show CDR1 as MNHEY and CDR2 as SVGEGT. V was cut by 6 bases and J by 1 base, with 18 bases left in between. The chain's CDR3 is CASSLRRGAGNYGYTF. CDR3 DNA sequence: TGTGCCAGCAGCCTGAGAAGGGGCGCGGGTAACTATGGCTACACCTTC.

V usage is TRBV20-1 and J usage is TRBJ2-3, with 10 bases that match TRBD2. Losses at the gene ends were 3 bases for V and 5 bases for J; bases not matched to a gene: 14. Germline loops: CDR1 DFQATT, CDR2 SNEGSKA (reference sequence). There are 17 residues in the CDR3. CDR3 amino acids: CSASSHSSGRGGDTQYF. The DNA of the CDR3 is TGCAGTGCTAGTTCGCACTCTAGCGGGAGAGGGGGAGATACGCAGTATTTT.

The CDR3 bases are TGCAGTGCTAGTAACCCTTCTGCCTCTAGCGATTACGCGTATTTT. Translation: CSASNPSASSDYAYF. The J gene is TRBJ2-3, the V gene TRBV20-1; tentative D call: TRBD2 (6 bases). The CDR3 contains 15 residues. The ends were cut back, 3 bases at V and 14 bases at J, with 27 bases in the middle. In germline, CDR1 is DFQATT, CDR2 SNEGSKA (reference sequence).

CDR3 sequence reads: CSAPNLYNEQFF. The CDR3 bases are TGCAGTGCTCCGAATTTGTACAATGAGCAGTTCTTC. The V gene is TRBV20-1, the J gene TRBJ2-1, with D hard to call. V lost 5 bases, J lost 4 bases, and 9 bases lay in between. Germline V gene lookup returns CDR1 DFQATT and CDR2 SNEGSKA (reference sequence). The CDR3 sequence is 12 residues long.

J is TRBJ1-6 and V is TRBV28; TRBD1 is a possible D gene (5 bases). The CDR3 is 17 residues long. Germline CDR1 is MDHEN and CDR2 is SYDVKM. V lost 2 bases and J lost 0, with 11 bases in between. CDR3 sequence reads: CASSLRGRSSYNSPLHF. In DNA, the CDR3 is TGTGCCAGCAGTTTACGGGGCAGAAGCTCCTATAATTCACCCCTCCACTTT.

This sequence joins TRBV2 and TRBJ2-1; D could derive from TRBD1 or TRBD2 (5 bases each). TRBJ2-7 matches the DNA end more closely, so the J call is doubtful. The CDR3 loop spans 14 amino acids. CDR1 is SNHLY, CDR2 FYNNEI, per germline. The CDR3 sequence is CASSSGTDSYEQYF. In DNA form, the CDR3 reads TGTGCCAGCAGTTCCGGGACGGATAGCTACGAGCAGTACTTC.

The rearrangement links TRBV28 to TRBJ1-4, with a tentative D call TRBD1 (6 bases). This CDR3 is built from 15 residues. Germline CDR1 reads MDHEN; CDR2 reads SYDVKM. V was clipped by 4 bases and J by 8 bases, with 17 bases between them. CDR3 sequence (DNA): TGTGCCAGCAGTTCATCAGGGGCCGCCGGAGAAAAACTGTTTTTT. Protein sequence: CASSSSGAAGEKLFF.

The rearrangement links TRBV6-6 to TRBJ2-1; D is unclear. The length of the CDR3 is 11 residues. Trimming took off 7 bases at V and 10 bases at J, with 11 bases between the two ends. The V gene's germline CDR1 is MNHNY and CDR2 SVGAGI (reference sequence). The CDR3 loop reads CASIRMGEQFF. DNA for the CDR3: TGTGCCAGCATTAGAATGGGGGAGCAGTTCTTC.

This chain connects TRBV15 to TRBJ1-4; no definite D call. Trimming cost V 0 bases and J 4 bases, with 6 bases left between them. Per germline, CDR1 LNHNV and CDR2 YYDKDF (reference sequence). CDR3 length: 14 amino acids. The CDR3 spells CATSREGINEKLFF. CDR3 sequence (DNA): TGTGCCACCAGCAGAGAAGGGATTAATGAAAAACTGTTTTTT.

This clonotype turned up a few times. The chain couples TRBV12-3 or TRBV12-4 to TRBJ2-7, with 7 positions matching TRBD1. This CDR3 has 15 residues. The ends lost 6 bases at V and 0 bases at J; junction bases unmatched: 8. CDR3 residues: CASREQGSSSYEQYF. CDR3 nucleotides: TGTGCCAGCAGAGAACAGGGGAGTAGCTCCTACGAGCAGTACTTC.

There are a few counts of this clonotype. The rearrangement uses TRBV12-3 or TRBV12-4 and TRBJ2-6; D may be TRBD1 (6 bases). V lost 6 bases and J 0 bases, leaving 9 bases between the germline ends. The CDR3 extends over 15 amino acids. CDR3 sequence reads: CASRVQGSGANVLTF. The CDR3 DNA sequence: TGTGCCAGCAGGGTACAGGGCTCTGGGGCCAACGTCCTGACTTTC.

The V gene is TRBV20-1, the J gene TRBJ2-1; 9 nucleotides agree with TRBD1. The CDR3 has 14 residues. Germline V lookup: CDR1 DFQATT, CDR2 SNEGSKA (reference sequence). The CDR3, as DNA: TGCTCCTCCCCGGGACAGGGATACGTCAATGAGCAGTTCTTC. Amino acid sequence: CSSPGQGYVNEQFF.

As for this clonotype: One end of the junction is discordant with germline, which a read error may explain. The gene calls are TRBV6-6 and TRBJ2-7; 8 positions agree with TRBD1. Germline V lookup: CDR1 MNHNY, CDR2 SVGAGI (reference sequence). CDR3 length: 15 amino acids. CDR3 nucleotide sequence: TGTGTCAGCAACGACCGGGACAGGTCCACCTACGAGCAGTACTTC. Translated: CVSNDRDRSTYEQYF.

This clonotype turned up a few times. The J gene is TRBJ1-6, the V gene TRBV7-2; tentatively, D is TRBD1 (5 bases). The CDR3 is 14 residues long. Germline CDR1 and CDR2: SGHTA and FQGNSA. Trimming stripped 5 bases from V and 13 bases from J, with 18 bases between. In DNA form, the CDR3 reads TGTGCCAGCAGCCCCGGGACCAGATTGCATCCCCTCCACTTT. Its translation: CASSPGTRLHPLHF.

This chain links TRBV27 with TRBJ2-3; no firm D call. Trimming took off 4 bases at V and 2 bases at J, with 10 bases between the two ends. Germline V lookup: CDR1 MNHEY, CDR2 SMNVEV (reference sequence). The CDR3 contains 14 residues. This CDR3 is CASSSRVLTDTQYF. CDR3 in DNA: TGTGCCAGCAGTTCCCGGGTCCTCACAGATACGCAGTATTTT.

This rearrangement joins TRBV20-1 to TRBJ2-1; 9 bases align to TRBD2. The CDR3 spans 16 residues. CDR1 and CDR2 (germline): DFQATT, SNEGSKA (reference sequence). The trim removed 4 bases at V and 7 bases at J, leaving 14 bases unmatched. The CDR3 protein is CSAKNPGLAPQNEQFF. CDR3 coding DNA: TGCAGTGCTAAAAATCCGGGACTAGCCCCGCAAAATGAGCAGTTCTTC.

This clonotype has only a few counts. CDR3 protein: CASSHTVAERETQYF. CDR3 nucleotide sequence: TGCGCCAGCAGCCACACGGTTGCAGAGCGAGAGACCCAGTACTTC. The chain uses TRBV4-1 and TRBJ2-5, with D hard to call. Trimming removed 3 bases at V and 4 bases at J, with 15 bases between. This CDR3 region has 15 residues. Per germline, CDR1 MGHRA and CDR2 YSYEKL.

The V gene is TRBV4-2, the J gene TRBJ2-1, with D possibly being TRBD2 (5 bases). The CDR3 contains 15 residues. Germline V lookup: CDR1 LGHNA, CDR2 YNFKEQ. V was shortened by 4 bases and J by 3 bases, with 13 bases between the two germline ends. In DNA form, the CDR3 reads TGTGCCAGCAGCCGGGGTTCGGCGGGCTACAATGAGCAGTTCTTC. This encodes CASSRGSAGYNEQFF.